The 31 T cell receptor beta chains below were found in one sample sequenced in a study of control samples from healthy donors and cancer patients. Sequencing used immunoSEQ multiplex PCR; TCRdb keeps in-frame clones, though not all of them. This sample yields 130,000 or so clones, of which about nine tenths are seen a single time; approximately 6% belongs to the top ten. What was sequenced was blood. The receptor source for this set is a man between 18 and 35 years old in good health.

The CDR3 nucleotides read TGCGCCAGCAGCTTGGTTAGCACCTCCTTCTCCTACGAGCAGTACTTC. Residues: CASSLVSTSFSYEQYF. The chain recombines TRBV5-1 with TRBJ2-7; D unresolved. This CDR3 has 16 amino acids. Germline V lookup: CDR1 SGHRS, CDR2 YFSETQ. Trimming took off 0 bases at V and 0 bases at J, with 13 bases between the two ends.

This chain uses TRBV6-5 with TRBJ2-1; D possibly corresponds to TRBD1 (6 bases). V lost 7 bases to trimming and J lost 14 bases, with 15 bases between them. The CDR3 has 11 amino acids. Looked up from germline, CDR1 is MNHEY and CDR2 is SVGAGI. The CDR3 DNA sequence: TGTGCCAGCACCCGGGACAAGGTCGAGTTCTTC. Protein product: CASTRDKVEFF.

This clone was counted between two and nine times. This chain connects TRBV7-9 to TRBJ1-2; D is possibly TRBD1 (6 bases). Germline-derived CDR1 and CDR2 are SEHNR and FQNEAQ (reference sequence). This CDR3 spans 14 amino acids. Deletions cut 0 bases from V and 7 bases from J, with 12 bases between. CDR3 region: CASSLAAGEAGYTF. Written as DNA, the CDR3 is TGTGCCAGCAGCTTAGCCGCAGGGGAAGCTGGCTACACCTTC.

Here the CDR3 DNA reads TGCGCCAGCAGCTTGCAGGGTGTCAGCAATCAGCCCCAGCATTTT. Amino acid sequence: CASSLQGVSNQPQHF. The rearrangement uses TRBV5-1 and TRBJ1-5; TRBD1 is a possible D gene (5 bases). V was cut by 1 base and J by 1 base, with 9 bases left in between. Germline assignment: CDR1 SGHRS and CDR2 YFSETQ. The CDR3 has 15 residues.

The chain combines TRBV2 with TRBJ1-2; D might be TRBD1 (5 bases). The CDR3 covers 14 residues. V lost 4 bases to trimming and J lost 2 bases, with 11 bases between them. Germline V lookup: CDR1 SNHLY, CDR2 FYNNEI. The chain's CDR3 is CASSASRGNYGYTF. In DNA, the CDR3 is TGTGCCAGCAGTGCTTCCCGGGGGAACTATGGCTACACCTTC.

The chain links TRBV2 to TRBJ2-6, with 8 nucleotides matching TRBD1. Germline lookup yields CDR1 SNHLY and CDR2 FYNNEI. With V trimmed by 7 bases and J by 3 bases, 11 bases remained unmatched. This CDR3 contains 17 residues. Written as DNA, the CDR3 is TGTGCCAGCAAAGGCCCTGACAGGGGCAATGGGGCCAACGTCCTGACTTTC. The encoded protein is CASKGPDRGNGANVLTF.

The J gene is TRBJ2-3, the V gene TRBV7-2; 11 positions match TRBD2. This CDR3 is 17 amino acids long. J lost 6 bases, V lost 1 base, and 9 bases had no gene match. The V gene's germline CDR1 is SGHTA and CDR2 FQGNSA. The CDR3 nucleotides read TGTGCCAGCAGCTTAGGCCTAGCGGGGGGCATCGGGGATACGCAGTATTTT. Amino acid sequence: CASSLGLAGGIGDTQYF.

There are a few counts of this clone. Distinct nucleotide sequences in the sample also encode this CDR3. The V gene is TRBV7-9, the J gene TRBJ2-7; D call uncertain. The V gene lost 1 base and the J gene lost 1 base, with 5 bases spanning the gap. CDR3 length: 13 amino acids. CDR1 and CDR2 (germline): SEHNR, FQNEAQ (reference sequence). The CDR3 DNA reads TGTGCCAGCAGCTTAGTATGGTCCTACGAGCAGTACTTC. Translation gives CASSLVWSYEQYF.

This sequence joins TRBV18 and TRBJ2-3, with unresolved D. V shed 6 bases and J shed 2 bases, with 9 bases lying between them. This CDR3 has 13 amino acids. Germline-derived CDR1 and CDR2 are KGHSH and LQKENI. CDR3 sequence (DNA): TGTGCCAGCTCGCCCGACACCACAGATACGCAGTATTTT. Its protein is CASSPDTTDTQYF.

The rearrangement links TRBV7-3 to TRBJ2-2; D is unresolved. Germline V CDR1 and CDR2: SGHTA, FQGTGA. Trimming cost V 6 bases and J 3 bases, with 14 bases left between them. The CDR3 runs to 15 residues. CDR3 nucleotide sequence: TGTGCCAGCAGTATTAGTGGGTCGGACACCGGGGAGCTGTTTTTT. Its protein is CASSISGSDTGELFF.

CDR3 in DNA: TGCGCCAGCAGCCCACCCTTCCGGGACAGGGGTCCCAATGAGCAGTTCTTC. It codes for CASSPPFRDRGPNEQFF. The V gene is TRBV5-1, the J gene TRBJ2-1; 10 bases fit TRBD1. With 4 bases clipped from V and 6 bases from J, the junction kept 13 bases outside the gene matches. CDR3 size: 17 residues. From germline, CDR1 is SGHRS and CDR2 YFSETQ.

The CDR3 nucleotides read TGTGCCAGCAGCTGGCCGGGACAGGGAGGCGAGCAGTACTTC. The encoded protein is CASSWPGQGGEQYF. J is TRBJ2-7 and V is TRBV7-6, with 9 positions matching TRBD1. The V and J ends lost 4 bases and 6 bases, in that order; junction bases with no gene match: 7. The CDR3 loop spans 14 amino acids. Per the germline V gene, CDR1 is SGHVS and CDR2 is FNYEAQ.

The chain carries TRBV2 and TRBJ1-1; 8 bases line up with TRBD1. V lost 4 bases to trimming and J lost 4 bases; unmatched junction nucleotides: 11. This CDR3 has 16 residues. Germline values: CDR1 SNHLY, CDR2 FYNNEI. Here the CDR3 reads CASSVQGAGMGTEAFF. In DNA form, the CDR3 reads TGTGCCAGCAGTGTCCAGGGGGCCGGTATGGGCACTGAAGCTTTCTTT.

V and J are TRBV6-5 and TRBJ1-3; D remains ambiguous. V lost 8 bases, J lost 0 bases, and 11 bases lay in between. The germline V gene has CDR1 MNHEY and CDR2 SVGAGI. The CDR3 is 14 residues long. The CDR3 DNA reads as TGTGCCAGCCACGAGTGGGGCTCTGGAAACACCATATATTTT. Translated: CASHEWGSGNTIYF.

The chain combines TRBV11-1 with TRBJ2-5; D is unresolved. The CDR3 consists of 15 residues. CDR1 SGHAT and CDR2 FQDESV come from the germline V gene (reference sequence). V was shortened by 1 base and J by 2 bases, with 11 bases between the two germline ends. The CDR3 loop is CASSLGRGRQETQYF. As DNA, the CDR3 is TGTGCCAGCAGCTTAGGGCGAGGACGGCAAGAGACCCAGTACTTC.

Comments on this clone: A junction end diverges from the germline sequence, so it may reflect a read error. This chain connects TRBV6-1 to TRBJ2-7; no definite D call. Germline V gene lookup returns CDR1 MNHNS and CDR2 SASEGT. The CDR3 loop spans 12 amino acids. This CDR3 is CASREGVSEQYF. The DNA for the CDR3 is TGTGCCAGCAGAGAAGGAGTCTCCGAGCAGTACTTC.

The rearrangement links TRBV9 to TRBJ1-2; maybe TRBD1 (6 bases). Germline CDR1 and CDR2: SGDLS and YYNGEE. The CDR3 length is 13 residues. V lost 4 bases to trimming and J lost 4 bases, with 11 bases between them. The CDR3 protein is CASSRDNIYGYTF. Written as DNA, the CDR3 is TGTGCCAGCAGCAGGGACAACATCTATGGCTACACCTTC. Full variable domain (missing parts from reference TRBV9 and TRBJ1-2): DSGVTQTPKHLITATGQRVTLRCSPRSGDLSVYWYQQSLDQGLQFLIQYYNGEERAKGNILERFSAQQFPDLHSELNLSSLELGDSALYFCASSRDNIYGYTFGSGTRLTVV.

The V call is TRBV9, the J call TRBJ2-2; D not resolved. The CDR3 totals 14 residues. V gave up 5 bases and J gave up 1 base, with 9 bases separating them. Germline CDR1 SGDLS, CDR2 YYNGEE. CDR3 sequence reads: CASSPTVNTGELFF. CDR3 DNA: TGTGCCAGCAGTCCAACAGTGAACACCGGGGAGCTGTTTTTT. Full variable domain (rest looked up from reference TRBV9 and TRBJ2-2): DSGVTQTPKHLITATGQRVTLRCSPRSGDLSVYWYQQSLDQGLQFLIQYYNGEERAKGNILERFSAQQFPDLHSELNLSSLELGDSALYFCASSPTVNTGELFFGEGSRLTVL.

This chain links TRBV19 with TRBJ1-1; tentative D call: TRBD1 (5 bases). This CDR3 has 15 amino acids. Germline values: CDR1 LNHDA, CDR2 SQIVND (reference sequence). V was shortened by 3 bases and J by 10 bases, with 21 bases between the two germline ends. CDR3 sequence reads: CASSIDPAVPGGAFF. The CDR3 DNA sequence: TGTGCCAGTAGTATTGATCCCGCGGTCCCGGGGGGAGCTTTCTTT.

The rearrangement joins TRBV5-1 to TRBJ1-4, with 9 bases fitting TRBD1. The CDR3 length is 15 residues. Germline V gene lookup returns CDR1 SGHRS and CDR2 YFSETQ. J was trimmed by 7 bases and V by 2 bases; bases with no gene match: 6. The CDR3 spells CASSFSGTGIEKLFF. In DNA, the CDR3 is TGCGCCAGCAGCTTTTCAGGGACAGGGATTGAAAAACTGTTTTTT. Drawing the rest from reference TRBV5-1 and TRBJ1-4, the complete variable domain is KAGVTQTPRYLIKTRGQQVTLSCSPISGHRSVSWYQQTPGQGLQFLFEYFSETQRNKGNFPGRFSGRQFSNSRSEMNVSTLELGDSALYLCASSFSGTGIEKLFFGSGTQLSVL.

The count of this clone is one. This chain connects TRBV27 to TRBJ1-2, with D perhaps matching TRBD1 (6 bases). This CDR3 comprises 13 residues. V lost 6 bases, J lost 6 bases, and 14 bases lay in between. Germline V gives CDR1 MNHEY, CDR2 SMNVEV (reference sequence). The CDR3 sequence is CASSPRGPNGYTF. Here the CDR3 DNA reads TGTGCCAGCAGCCCCCGGGGGCCCAATGGCTACACCTTC.

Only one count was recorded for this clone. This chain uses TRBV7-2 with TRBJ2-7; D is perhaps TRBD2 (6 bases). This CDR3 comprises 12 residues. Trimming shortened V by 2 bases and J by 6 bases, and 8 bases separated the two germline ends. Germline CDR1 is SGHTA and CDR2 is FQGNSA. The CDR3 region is CASSLIGGEQYF. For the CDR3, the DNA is TGTGCCAGCAGCTTAATCGGGGGCGAGCAGTACTTC.

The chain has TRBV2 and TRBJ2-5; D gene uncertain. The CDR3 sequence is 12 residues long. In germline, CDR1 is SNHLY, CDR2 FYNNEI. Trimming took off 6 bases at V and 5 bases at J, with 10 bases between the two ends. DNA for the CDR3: TGTGCCAGCAGGACTCTTGGGGAGACCCAGTACTTC. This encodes CASRTLGETQYF.

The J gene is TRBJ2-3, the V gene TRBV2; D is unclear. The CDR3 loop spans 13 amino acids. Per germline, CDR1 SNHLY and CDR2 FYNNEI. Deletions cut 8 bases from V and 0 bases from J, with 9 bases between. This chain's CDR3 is CASVQESTDTQYF. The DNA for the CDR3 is TGTGCCAGCGTGCAGGAGAGCACAGATACGCAGTATTTT.

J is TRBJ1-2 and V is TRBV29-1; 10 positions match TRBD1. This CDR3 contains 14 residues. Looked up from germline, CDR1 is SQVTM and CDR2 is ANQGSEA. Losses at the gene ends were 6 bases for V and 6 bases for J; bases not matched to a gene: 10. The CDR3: CSVYVRQGADGYTF. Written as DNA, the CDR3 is TGCAGCGTCTACGTTAGACAGGGGGCGGATGGCTACACCTTC.

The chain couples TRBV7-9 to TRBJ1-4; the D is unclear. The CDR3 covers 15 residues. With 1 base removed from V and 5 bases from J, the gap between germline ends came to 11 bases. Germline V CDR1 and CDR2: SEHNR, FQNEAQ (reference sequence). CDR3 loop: CASSLGQGLNEKLFF. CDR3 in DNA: TGTGCCAGCAGCTTAGGTCAAGGGTTAAATGAAAAACTGTTTTTT. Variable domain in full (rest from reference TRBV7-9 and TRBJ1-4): DTGVSQNPRHKITKRGQNVTFRCDPISEHNRLYWYRQTLGQGPEFLTYFQNEAQLEKSRLLSDRFSAERPKGSFSTLEIQRTEQGDSAMYLCASSLGQGLNEKLFFGSGTQLSVL.

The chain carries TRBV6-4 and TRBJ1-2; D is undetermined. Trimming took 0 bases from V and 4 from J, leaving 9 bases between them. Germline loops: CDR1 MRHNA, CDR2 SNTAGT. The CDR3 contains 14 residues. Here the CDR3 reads CASSDSEGTYGYTF. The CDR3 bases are TGTGCCAGCAGTGACTCCGAGGGAACCTATGGCTACACCTTC.

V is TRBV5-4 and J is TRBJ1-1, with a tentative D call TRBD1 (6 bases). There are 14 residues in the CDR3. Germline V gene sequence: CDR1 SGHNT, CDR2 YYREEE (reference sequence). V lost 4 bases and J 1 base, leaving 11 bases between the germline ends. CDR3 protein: CASSPTTGNTEAFF. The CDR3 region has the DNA TGTGCCAGCAGCCCAACGACAGGGAACACTGAAGCTTTCTTT.

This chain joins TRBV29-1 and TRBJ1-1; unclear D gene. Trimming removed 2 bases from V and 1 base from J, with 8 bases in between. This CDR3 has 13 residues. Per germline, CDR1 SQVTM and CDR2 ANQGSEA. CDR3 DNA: TGCAGCGTTGAATTACAGACGAACACTGAAGCTTTCTTT. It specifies CSVELQTNTEAFF.

The CDR3 region has the DNA TGCGCCAGCAGCCTCGAACCGACTAGCGGGGGGGAGACCCAGTACTTC. Its translation is CASSLEPTSGGETQYF. The chain carries TRBV4-1 and TRBJ2-5; TRBD2 aligns across 13 bases. The germline CDR1 and CDR2 sequences are MGHRA and YSYEKL. The CDR3 totals 16 residues. Trimming at V came to 4 bases and at J to 5 bases, leaving 7 bases not matched to a gene.

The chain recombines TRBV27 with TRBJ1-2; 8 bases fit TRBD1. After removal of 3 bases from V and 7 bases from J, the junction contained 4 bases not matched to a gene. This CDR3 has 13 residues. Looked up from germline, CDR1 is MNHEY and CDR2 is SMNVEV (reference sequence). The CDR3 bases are TGTGCCAGCAGTTTGGCAGGGGGCTCTGGCTACACCTTC. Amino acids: CASSLAGGSGYTF.